Given below is one T cell receptor beta chain in context. BIOMED2 TRB-A/B primer pools were used in multiplex TRB PCR. TCRdb itself ran the multiplex PCR reads through MiXCR, one entry per CDR3 protein. Among some 8,100 distinct CDR3 sequences, 30% to 45% were seen once, and the ten largest hold 50% to 60%. Each TRB amplification used about 250-550 ng of genomic DNA from blood. The data belong to a study of T and B cells in COVID-19 patients. CDR1 is SNHLY and CDR2 is FYNNEI in the germline V gene. The CDR3 has 10 amino acids. V was cut by 8 bases and J by 5 bases, with 6 bases left in between. This sequence originates from a human donor with active COVID-19. The chain is built from TRBV2 and TRBJ1-1; D ambiguous. Specimen: blood. The CDR3 coding sequence is TGTGCCAGCGCCAGGACTGAAGCTTTCTTT. This codes for CASARTEAFF. Drawing the rest from reference TRBV2 and TRBJ1-1, the complete variable domain is EPEVTQTPSHQVTQMGQEVILRCVPISNHLYFYWYRQILGQKVEFLVSFYNNEISEKSEIFDDQFSVERPDGSNFTLKIRSTKLEDSAMYFCASARTEAFFGQGTRLTVV.